This T cell receptor (beta chain) was profiled in a study of blood T cells in healthy people across ages. Trimming removed 4 bases from V and 5 bases from J, with 8 bases in between. The germline CDR1 and CDR2 sequences are MNHEY and SVGEGT. This CDR3 has 12 amino acids. A sample-barcoded 5' primer and a J-beta primer mix were used in a second PCR of roughly 7 to 11 cycles. MiXCR, run by TCRdb on the 5' RACE reads, gives a single entry per CDR3 protein. The sample holds over 300,000 distinct CDR3 sequences, approximately 47% seen once. General study results and limits: Long-lived donors carried more naive CD4+ cells and greater diversity than aged donors.

This clonotype was counted a single time. The target antigen is unknown. The chain uses TRBV6-2 or TRBV6-3 and TRBJ2-5, with D hard to call. What was sequenced was blood. This clonotype was sampled from a man aged 55 to 70 in good health. CDR3 residues: CASSWTAETQYF. The CDR3 DNA sequence: TGTGCCAGCAGTTGGACGGCGGAGACCCAGTACTTC.